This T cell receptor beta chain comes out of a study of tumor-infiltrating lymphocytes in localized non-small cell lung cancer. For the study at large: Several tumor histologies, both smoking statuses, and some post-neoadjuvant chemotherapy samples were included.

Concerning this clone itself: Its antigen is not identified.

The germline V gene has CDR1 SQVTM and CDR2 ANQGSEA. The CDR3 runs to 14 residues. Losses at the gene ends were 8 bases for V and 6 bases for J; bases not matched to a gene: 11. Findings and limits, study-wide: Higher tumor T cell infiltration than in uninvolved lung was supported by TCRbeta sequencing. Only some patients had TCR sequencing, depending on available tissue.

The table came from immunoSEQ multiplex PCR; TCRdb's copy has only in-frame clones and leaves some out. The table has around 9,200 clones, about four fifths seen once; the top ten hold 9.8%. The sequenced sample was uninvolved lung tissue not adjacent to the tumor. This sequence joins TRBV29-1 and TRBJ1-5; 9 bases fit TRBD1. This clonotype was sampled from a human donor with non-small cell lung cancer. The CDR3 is CSLLGTGRGQPQHF. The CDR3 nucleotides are TGCAGCCTCCTGGGGACAGGGAGAGGTCAGCCCCAGCATTTT.